Following are 24 T cell receptor beta chains from one sample sequenced in a study of regulatory and conventional T cells in RAG deficiency. The sorted conventional CD4+ T cells were CD25-low and CD127-high, with genomic DNA sequenced. Libraries were prepared by immunoSEQ multiplex PCR; TCRdb keeps only in-frame clonotypes and omits some of them. The sample lists about 30,000 clones; more than 90% were seen once. The same specimen was also included in a second study, on regulatory T cells. That report adds: Amplification used 52 TRBV primers and 13 TRBJ primers.

The specimen was CD25- CD4+ T cells sorted from blood. The origin of the receptors is a human donor in good health.

The V call is TRBV10-1, the J call TRBJ1-2, with D hard to call. This CDR3 spans 14 amino acids. Germline CDR1 and CDR2: WNHNN and SYGVQD (reference sequence). Trimming shortened V by 3 bases and J by 0 bases, and 8 bases separated the two germline ends. For the CDR3, the DNA is TGCGCCAGCAGTGATGCGGGAGCTAACTATGGCTACACCTTC. Translation gives CASSDAGANYGYTF.

The V call is TRBV29-1, the J call TRBJ1-2; 9 nucleotides match TRBD1. CDR3 size: 11 residues. CDR1 SQVTM and CDR2 ANQGSEA come from the germline V gene. With 6 bases clipped from V and 12 bases from J, the junction kept 8 bases outside the gene matches. In DNA, the CDR3 is TGCAGCGTCACCGGGACAGGGCGCCACACCTTC. Protein: CSVTGTGRHTF.

The chain joins TRBV7-2 to TRBJ2-1, with 9 bases fitting TRBD2. With 2 bases clipped from V and 2 bases from J, the junction kept 1 base outside the gene matches. CDR1 and CDR2 (germline): SGHTA, FQGNSA. CDR3 length: 15 residues. CDR3 in amino acids: CASSLLAGTYNEQFF. CDR3 DNA sequence: TGTGCCAGCAGCTTACTAGCGGGGACCTACAATGAGCAGTTCTTC.

The V gene is TRBV6-1, the J gene TRBJ1-4, with 7 nucleotides matching TRBD1. CDR1 and CDR2 (germline): MNHNS, SASEGT. V lost 2 bases and J lost 7; bases outside the gene matches: 7. The CDR3 length is 15 residues. CDR3 in DNA: TGTGCCAGCAGTGAACTAAGGGGGCGTATTGAAAAACTGTTTTTT. The encoded protein is CASSELRGRIEKLFF.

The J gene is TRBJ1-1, the V gene TRBV9; perhaps TRBD1 as D (6 bases). The CDR3 covers 14 residues. V shed 3 bases and J shed 1 base, with 10 bases lying between them. The germline V gene encodes CDR1 SGDLS and CDR2 YYNGEE. The CDR3 loop is CASSARGQNTEAFF. CDR3 in DNA: TGTGCCAGCAGCGCTAGGGGACAGAACACTGAAGCTTTCTTT.

The rearrangement uses TRBV6-5 and TRBJ1-1, with D possibly TRBD1 on 6 matching bases. The V gene's germline CDR1 is MNHEY and CDR2 SVGAGI. Trimming removed 5 bases at V and 10 bases at J, with 14 bases between. The CDR3 extends over 12 amino acids. The CDR3 DNA follows: TGTGCCAGCAGTCGAGGGGGTAATGCAGCTTTCTTT. It yields the protein CASSRGGNAAFF.

J is TRBJ2-7 and V is TRBV30, with TRBD1 identical over 8 bases. The CDR3 extends over 17 amino acids. Germline CDR1 and CDR2: GTSNPN and SVGIG (reference sequence). V shed 2 bases, J shed 3 bases, and the junction held 15 bases outside the gene matches. In nucleotides, the CDR3 is TGTGCCTGGAGTCCCGCCAGGACAGGGTTGGCGAACTACGAGCAGTACTTC. Translation gives CAWSPARTGLANYEQYF.

V usage is TRBV4-1 and J usage is TRBJ1-1; the D is unclear. The CDR3 extends over 13 amino acids. Trimming shortened V by 3 bases and J by 6 bases, and 11 bases separated the two germline ends. Germline V gene lookup returns CDR1 MGHRA and CDR2 YSYEKL. CDR3 DNA sequence: TGCGCCAGCAGCCACGTAGCAAAAGCTGAAGCTTTCTTT. Protein product: CASSHVAKAEAFF.

The rearrangement links TRBV7-3 to TRBJ2-3; 12 positions agree with TRBD2. This CDR3 comprises 14 residues. The V gene end was trimmed by 4 bases and the J gene end by 5 bases; junction bases not matched to a gene: 1. The germline V gene encodes CDR1 SGHTA and CDR2 FQGTGA. CDR3 nucleotides: TGTGCCAGCAGCTCGGGACTAGCGGGAGATACGCAGTATTTT. Translation gives CASSSGLAGDTQYF.

This chain links TRBV7-3 with TRBJ1-3; 7 positions match TRBD1. Germline assignment: CDR1 SGHTA and CDR2 FQGTGA. The V segment lost 4 bases and the J segment 8 bases; nucleotides outside the gene matches: 8. This CDR3 contains 14 residues. The CDR3 DNA sequence: TGTGCCAGCAGCTCCACCCCCCAGGGGGACACCATATATTTT. It specifies CASSSTPQGDTIYF.

The rearrangement links TRBV5-1 to TRBJ1-6, with 7 bases lining up with TRBD1. J gave up 8 bases and V 6 bases, and 8 bases lay outside the gene matches. Germline loops: CDR1 SGHRS, CDR2 YFSETQ. This CDR3 spans 14 amino acids. The CDR3 loop reads CASTPGQTYSPLHF. In DNA form, the CDR3 reads TGCGCCAGCACCCCGGGACAGACTTATTCACCCCTCCACTTT.

In its sample, this clone was seen a few times. J is TRBJ2-2 and V is TRBV25-1; 8 bases fit TRBD2. The CDR3 is made up of 15 amino acids. J was trimmed by 5 bases and V by 6 bases; bases with no gene match: 8. Germline V CDR1 and CDR2: MGHDK, SYGVNS. The CDR3 DNA reads as TGTGCCAGCAGCCTGGCCGGGGGGGGGACCGGGGAGCTGTTTTTT. Its protein is CASSLAGGGTGELFF.

With respect to this clone: The same CDR3 arises from other DNA sequences in this sample as well. The chain has TRBV5-1 and TRBJ2-3; 7 nucleotides match TRBD2. The CDR3 extends over 15 amino acids. CDR1 is SGHRS, CDR2 YFSETQ, per germline. V gave up 6 bases and J gave up 4 bases; unmatched junction bases: 11. The CDR3 nucleotides read TGCGCCAGCACTTGGGGGGGTCGGAAGGCAGATACGCAGTATTTT. Residues: CASTWGGRKADTQYF.

The chain is built from TRBV6-6 and TRBJ2-1; tentative D call: TRBD2 (5 bases). Germline lookup yields CDR1 MNHNY and CDR2 SVGAGI (reference sequence). This CDR3 is built from 15 residues. V was clipped by 2 bases and J by 1 base, with 9 bases between them. Here the CDR3 DNA reads TGTGCCAGCAGTTACCCTCGGGATTCCTACAATGAGCAGTTCTTC. This translates into CASSYPRDSYNEQFF.

The rearrangement joins TRBV5-1 to TRBJ2-7; the match to TRBD2 covers 11 bases. The CDR3 has 14 residues. V shed 3 bases, J shed 9 bases, and the junction held 8 bases outside the gene matches. From germline, CDR1 is SGHRS and CDR2 YFSETQ. The CDR3 loop reads CASSSLAGGPGQYF. Here the CDR3 DNA reads TGCGCCAGCAGCTCATTAGCGGGGGGGCCGGGGCAGTACTTC.

This clone has only one observation. The chain joins TRBV4-1 to TRBJ1-6, with TRBD1 matching 9 bases. Per the germline V gene, CDR1 is MGHRA and CDR2 is YSYEKL. The CDR3 covers 17 residues. Germline trimming cut 5 bases from V and 7 bases from J; bases unmatched to any gene: 12. The CDR3 coding sequence is TGCGCCAGCAGCTTTCGAAGCTGGGACAGGGCAAATTCACCCCTCCACTTT. Amino acid sequence: CASSFRSWDRANSPLHF.

In DNA, the CDR3 is TGTGCCAGCTCAGCGGACAGGGGCGGCATGAACACTGAAGCTTTCTTT. It codes for CASSADRGGMNTEAFF. The chain joins TRBV18 to TRBJ1-1, with 9 bases aligning to TRBD1. Per germline, CDR1 KGHSH and CDR2 LQKENI. CDR3 size: 16 residues. V shed 5 bases and J 0 bases; nucleotides not matched to a gene: 7.

To note about this clone: One end of the junction varies from germline; a read error may be responsible. In nucleotides, the CDR3 is TGTGCCAGCAGTCTAGACAGGAGCTCCTGCAATGAGCAGTTCTTC. This gives the protein CASSLDRSSCNEQFF. V and J are TRBV6-7 and TRBJ2-1; D is perhaps TRBD1 (6 bases). TRBV6-7 is reported as an ORF; its role is uncertain. The CDR3 loop spans 15 amino acids.

The chain joins TRBV19 to TRBJ2-7; 9 bases match TRBD1. The CDR3 runs 17 residues. Germline V lookup: CDR1 LNHDA, CDR2 SQIVND (reference sequence). V trimming: 0 bases; J trimming: 3 bases; junction bases outside the gene matches: 9. CDR3 in DNA: TGTGCCAGTAGTATAGACTTCGGGACAGGGAACCTCTACGAGCAGTACTTC. Translated: CASSIDFGTGNLYEQYF.

This clone was observed a handful of times. The chain links TRBV19 to TRBJ2-7, with 7 bases lining up with TRBD1. The V and J ends lost 6 bases and 3 bases, in that order; junction bases with no gene match: 11. The CDR3 has 15 residues. CDR1 is LNHDA, CDR2 SQIVND, per germline (reference sequence). CDR3 protein: CASRTMGQSNYEQYF. CDR3 sequence (DNA): TGTGCCAGTAGAACTATGGGACAGTCGAACTACGAGCAGTACTTC.

The rearrangement links TRBV5-1 to TRBJ1-5; TRBD1 might be the D (6 bases). Trimming shortened V by 1 base and J by 1 base, and 6 bases separated the two germline ends. CDR1 SGHRS and CDR2 YFSETQ come from the germline V gene. The CDR3 covers 14 residues. CDR3 sequence reads: CASSLQGSNQPQHF. CDR3 DNA sequence: TGCGCCAGCAGCTTGCAGGGGAGCAATCAGCCCCAGCATTTT.

The chain uses TRBV5-5 and TRBJ2-2, with 8 bases identical to TRBD1. The CDR3 extends over 15 amino acids. Germline V lookup: CDR1 SGHKS, CDR2 YYEKEE (reference sequence). V gave up 4 bases and J gave up 5 bases; unmatched junction bases: 7. The CDR3 here is CASSLGQGITGELFF. The CDR3 nucleotides are TGTGCCAGCAGCCTAGGACAGGGTATTACCGGGGAGCTGTTTTTT.

This clone was counted a single time. The chain has TRBV6-4 and TRBJ1-1; tentative D call: TRBD1 (6 bases). V shed 5 bases and J shed 5 bases, with 12 bases lying between them. CDR1 MRHNA and CDR2 SNTAGT come from the germline V gene. The CDR3 runs 13 residues. CDR3 bases: TGTGCCAGCAGTCGGCAGGGGAATACTGAAGCTTTCTTT. It translates to CASSRQGNTEAFF.

The chain is built from TRBV7-9 and TRBJ2-7, with TRBD2 as a possible D gene (5 bases). This CDR3 has 13 residues. Germline CDR1 SEHNR, CDR2 FQNEAQ (reference sequence). V was cut by 7 bases and J by 7 bases, with 17 bases left in between. The DNA for the CDR3 is TGTGCCAGCAACGAGGGCTCATGGGGTGAGCAGTACTTC. Translation: CASNEGSWGEQYF.